The rows below give T cell receptor beta chains drawn from one sample of a study of beta chain features in type 1 diabetes. TCRdb's table, derived via immunoSEQ multiplex PCR, lists solely in-frame clones and lacks some. The sample carries fewer than 550,000 clones, approximately 10% recorded once. Sequencing was carried out using naive CD4+ T cells from blood. These receptors originate from a woman under 30 in good health. Both conserved end residues are part of each CDR3. D genes are given only for firm matches. Rows give clone size only sometimes, using once, few, many, or a class for an expanded clone.

J: TRBJ2-6; D: TRBD1; V: TRBV4-2; size: many; CDR3: CASSRSGQDTNVLTF; DNA: TGTGCCAGCAGCCGTTCGGGACAGGATACCAACGTCCTGACTTTC
J: TRBJ2-6; D: TRBD1; V: TRBV2; size: few; CDR3: CASRRTGSAGANVLTF; DNA: TGTGCCAGCAGGCGGACAGGGAGCGCTGGGGCCAACGTCCTGACTTTC
J: TRBJ1-2; D: NA; V: TRBV20-1; size: few; CDR3: CSAGSGLVYTF; DNA: TGCAGTGCTGGGTCGGGACTAGTCTACACCTTC
J: TRBJ1-6; D: TRBD1; V: TRBV5-1; size: few; CDR3: CASSIGTAPNSPLHF; DNA: TGCGCCAGCAGCATCGGGACAGCTCCTAATTCACCCCTCCACTTT
J: TRBJ2-3; D: NA; V: TRBV25-1; size: few; CDR3: CASSEGLSGLDTQYF; DNA: TGTGCCAGCAGTGAAGGCCTCTCAGGGTTGGATACGCAGTATTTT
J: TRBJ2-4; D: NA; V: TRBV9; size: NA; CDR3: CASSVGGRRNIQYF; DNA: TGTGCCAGCAGCGTTGGGGGTCGGAGGAACATTCAGTACTTC
J: TRBJ2-5; D: NA; V: TRBV27; size: NA; CDR3: CASSLRQQETQYF; DNA: TGTGCCAGCAGTTTAAGGCAACAAGAGACCCAGTACTTC
J: TRBJ1-1; D: TRBD1; V: TRBV4-2; size: NA; CDR3: CASSRKPGQPWGEIMNTEAFF; DNA: TGTGCCAGCAGCCGAAAACCGGGACAGCCTTGGGGGGAGATAATGAACACTGAAGCTTTCTTT
J: TRBJ1-1; D: NA; V: TRBV7-9; size: few; CDR3: CASSSVVGTEAFF; DNA: TGTGCCAGCAGCTCCGTCGTTGGCACTGAAGCTTTCTTT
J: TRBJ2-1; D: NA; V: TRBV6-5; size: NA; CDR3: CASSYRVQGEQFF; DNA: TGTGCCAGCAGTTACAGGGTCCAGGGTGAGCAGTTCTTC
J: TRBJ2-7; D: TRBD1; V: TRBV7-9; size: NA; CDR3: CASSGQGGAEQYF; DNA: TGTGCCAGCAGCGGACAGGGAGGTGCCGAGCAGTACTTC
J: TRBJ2-5; D: NA; V: TRBV19; size: few; CDR3: CASRSLEETQYF; DNA: TGTGCCAGTAGAAGCTTGGAGGAGACCCAGTACTTC
J: TRBJ1-2; D: NA; V: TRBV5-4; size: NA; CDR3: CASSLRGSSAYGYTF; DNA: TGTGCCAGCAGCTTGCGTGGCAGTTCGGCCTATGGCTACACCTTC
J: TRBJ2-5; D: TRBD2; V: TRBV2; size: NA; CDR3: CASTLERGPQETQYF; DNA: TGTGCCAGTACTCTTGAGCGGGGGCCCCAAGAGACCCAGTACTTC
J: TRBJ2-7; D: NA; V: TRBV19; size: few; CDR3: CASSPTGVHEQYF; DNA: TGTGCCAGTAGTCCGACAGGCGTCCACGAGCAGTACTTC
J: TRBJ2-7; D: NA; V: TRBV30; size: NA; CDR3: CAWSPWTASYEQYF; DNA: TGTGCCTGGAGTCCTTGGACAGCCTCCTACGAGCAGTACTTC
J: TRBJ2-1; D: NA; V: TRBV14; size: NA; CDR3: CASSQALDYLRHEQFF; DNA: TGTGCCAGCAGCCAAGCCCTCGACTATTTAAGGCATGAGCAGTTCTTC
J: TRBJ2-1; D: NA; V: TRBV7-2; size: few; CDR3: CASSVGRTTLLSEQFF; DNA: TGTGCCAGCAGCGTCGGTCGGACTACTCTTCTGTCGGAGCAGTTCTTC
J: TRBJ2-1; D: TRBD1; V: TRBV4-2; size: NA; CDR3: CASSPYPTGAAYNEQFF; DNA: TGTGCCAGCAGCCCGTATCCGACAGGGGCTGCCTACAATGAGCAGTTCTTC
J: TRBJ2-3; D: NA; V: TRBV2; size: few; CDR3: CASSSGARTQYF; DNA: TGTGCCAGCAGTAGTGGGGCACGTACGCAGTATTTT
J: TRBJ2-1; D: TRBD2; V: TRBV11-1; size: few; CDR3: CASSFPSGGNNEQFF; DNA: TGTGCCAGCAGCTTCCCTAGCGGGGGCAACAATGAGCAGTTCTTC
J: TRBJ2-5; D: NA; V: TRBV4-3; size: NA; CDR3: CASSPQMRRETQYF; DNA: TGCGCCAGCAGTCCCCAGATGCGCCGGGAGACCCAGTACTTC
J: TRBJ2-1; D: TRBD2; V: TRBV11-2; size: few; CDR3: CASSSSGSLPYNEQFF; DNA: TGTGCCAGCAGTTCTAGCGGGAGTCTCCCCTACAATGAGCAGTTCTTC
J: TRBJ1-2; D: NA; V: TRBV4-1; size: NA; CDR3: CASSQDSGGYGYTF; DNA: TGCGCCAGCAGCCAAGATTCGGGAGGCTATGGCTACACCTTC
J: TRBJ2-5; D: NA; V: TRBV13; size: few; CDR3: CASSLGGRETQYF; DNA: TGTGCCAGCAGCTTGGGGGGCCGGGAGACCCAGTACTTC
J: TRBJ2-3; D: NA; V: TRBV5-4; size: NA; CDR3: CASSLTGVGAQYF; DNA: TGTGCCAGCAGCTTGACTGGGGTCGGGGCGCAGTATTTT
J: TRBJ2-7; D: TRBD1; V: TRBV29-1; size: NA; CDR3: CSVGTGALYEQYF; DNA: TGCAGCGTTGGCACAGGGGCTCTCTACGAGCAGTACTTC
J: TRBJ1-2; D: NA; V: TRBV5-6; size: NA; CDR3: CASSVGYGYTF; DNA: TGTGCCAGCAGCGTTGGCTATGGCTACACCTTC
J: TRBJ1-2; D: NA; V: TRBV15; size: NA; CDR3: CATSPHTSRDQGYTF; DNA: TGTGCCACCAGCCCGCATACGTCCCGGGACCAGGGCTACACCTTC
J: TRBJ2-3; D: TRBD2; V: TRBV5-6; size: NA; CDR3: CASSLEASGVSTDTQYF; DNA: TGTGCCAGCAGCTTGGAGGCTAGCGGGGTGAGCACAGATACGCAGTATTTT
J: TRBJ1-2; D: NA; V: TRBV29-1; size: few; CDR3: CSVGSQGPSYGYTF; DNA: TGCAGCGTCGGCTCCCAGGGGCCGAGCTATGGCTACACCTTC
J: TRBJ2-7; D: NA; V: TRBV5-4; size: NA; CDR3: CASSSFRYEQYF; DNA: TGTGCCAGCAGCTCCTTCCGCTACGAGCAGTACTTC
J: TRBJ2-5; D: NA; V: TRBV7-2; size: NA; CDR3: CASTGAGYGETQYF; DNA: TGTGCCAGCACCGGAGCTGGCTATGGGGAGACCCAGTACTTC
J: TRBJ1-2; D: NA; V: TRBV4-2; size: NA; CDR3: CASSQEVPNYGYTF; DNA: TGTGCCAGCAGCCAAGAGGTCCCGAACTATGGCTACACCTTC
J: TRBJ1-5; D: NA; V: TRBV2; size: NA; CDR3: CASNGNQPQHF; DNA: TGTGCCAGCAACGGGAATCAGCCCCAGCATTTT
J: TRBJ2-3; D: NA; V: TRBV10-3; size: NA; CDR3: CAIKTSTDTQYF; DNA: TGTGCCATCAAGACTAGCACAGATACGCAGTATTTT
J: TRBJ2-5; D: TRBD1; V: TRBV7-9; size: few; CDR3: CASSFRGTGGETQYF; DNA: TGTGCCAGCAGCTTTAGGGGGACAGGTGGAGAGACCCAGTACTTC
J: TRBJ1-6; D: NA; V: TRBV7-2; size: NA; CDR3: CASSLVPTGPSPLHF; DNA: TGTGCCAGCAGCTTAGTACCGACGGGCCCTTCACCCCTCCACTTT
J: TRBJ1-6; D: TRBD1; V: TRBV28; size: few; CDR3: CASIPGQGGSPLHF; DNA: TGTGCCAGCATCCCGGGACAGGGGGGTTCACCCCTCCACTTT
J: TRBJ2-7; D: TRBD2; V: TRBV9; size: few; CDR3: CASSRTSGNDEQYF; DNA: TGTGCCAGCAGCAGGACTAGCGGTAACGACGAGCAGTACTTC
J: TRBJ2-3; D: NA; V: TRBV7-9; size: few; CDR3: CASSPFGAGSTDTQYF; DNA: TGTGCCAGCAGCCCATTTGGCGCAGGGAGCACAGATACGCAGTATTTT
J: TRBJ2-1; D: TRBD2; V: TRBV7-6; size: NA; CDR3: CASSQSSGAYNEQFF; DNA: TGTGCCAGCAGCCAGTCTAGCGGGGCCTACAATGAGCAGTTCTTC
J: TRBJ2-5; D: NA; V: TRBV7-8; size: NA; CDR3: CASNLPTGAQETQYF; DNA: TGTGCCAGCAACTTACCGACAGGTGCCCAAGAGACCCAGTACTTC
J: TRBJ2-7; D: NA; V: TRBV20-1; size: NA; CDR3: CSASPGAQQYF; DNA: TGCAGTGCTAGCCCGGGGGCTCAGCAGTACTTC
J: TRBJ2-1; D: NA; V: TRBV12-2; size: NA; CDR3: CASRLLMAHGSSYNEQFF; DNA: TGTGCAAGTCGCCTCCTTATGGCGCACGGAAGCTCCTACAATGAGCAGTTCTTC
J: TRBJ2-5; D: NA; V: TRBV2; size: few; CDR3: CASIFSGAETQYF; DNA: TGTGCCAGCATATTCTCGGGGGCAGAGACCCAGTACTTC
J: TRBJ2-3; D: TRBD2; V: TRBV7-2; size: few; CDR3: CASSLGGYGGKEYF; DNA: TGTGCCAGCAGCCTGGGAGGGTACGGGGGGAAGGAGTATTTT
J: TRBJ1-1; D: NA; V: TRBV29-1; size: NA; CDR3: CSVEGGSEAFF; DNA: TGCAGCGTTGAAGGTGGCAGTGAAGCTTTCTTT
J: TRBJ1-5; D: NA; V: TRBV7-2; size: NA; CDR3: CASSLAGQGNQPQHF; DNA: TGTGCCAGCAGCTTGGCCGGGCAGGGAAATCAGCCCCAGCATTTT
J: TRBJ1-1; D: NA; V: TRBV19; size: few; CDR3: CASTQRGTEAFF; DNA: TGTGCCAGTACCCAGCGAGGCACTGAAGCTTTCTTT
J: TRBJ2-1; D: TRBD1; V: TRBV7-9; size: NA; CDR3: CASSLGDRDRDFF; DNA: TGTGCCAGCAGCTTAGGGGACCGGGACAGGGATTTCTTC
J: TRBJ2-3; D: NA; V: TRBV7-7; size: NA; CDR3: CASSPRTFRTDTQYF; DNA: TGTGCCAGCAGCCCCCGGACATTTCGGACAGATACGCAGTATTTT
J: TRBJ2-5; D: TRBD1; V: TRBV4-3; size: NA; CDR3: CASSPPRQGVRKTQYF; DNA: TGCGCCAGCAGCCCTCCAAGGCAGGGGGTGAGGAAGACCCAGTACTTC
J: TRBJ2-3; D: TRBD2; V: TRBV28; size: NA; CDR3: CASSLGRGDTDTQYF; DNA: TGTGCCAGCAGTTTGGGGCGGGGGGACACAGATACGCAGTATTTT
J: TRBJ2-7; D: NA; V: TRBV29-1; size: NA; CDR3: CSVGRVLGEQYF; DNA: TGCAGCGTTGGCAGGGTACTAGGGGAGCAGTACTTC
J: TRBJ1-2; D: NA; V: TRBV27; size: NA; CDR3: CASSLDRTILFGYTF; DNA: TGTGCCAGCAGTTTAGACCGAACGATTCTTTTCGGCTACACCTTC
J: TRBJ2-4; D: NA; V: TRBV6-6; size: NA; CDR3: CASSLRGAKNIQYF; DNA: TGTGCCAGCAGCCTACGGGGAGCCAAAAACATTCAGTACTTC